The 22 T cell receptor beta chains below all came from one sample that was sequenced in a study of immune cell composition in non-small cell lung cancer. Profiling relied on immunoSEQ multiplex PCR, and the TCRdb table lists in-frame clones only, not all of them. The table shows 4,000 to 5,500 clones, with 65% to 90% occurring only once. The sequenced sample consisted of lung tumor tissue. These receptor sequences come from a human donor with non-small cell lung cancer.

In this sample, this clone turned up a few times. This rearrangement joins TRBV7-7 to TRBJ2-7, with D unclear. Trimming took 4 bases from V and 3 from J, leaving 10 bases between them. The CDR3 totals 13 residues. The V gene's germline CDR1 is SSHAT and CDR2 FNYEAQ (reference sequence). The CDR3 nucleotides are TGTGCCAGCAGCTCCGGGCCCAACTACGAGCAGTACTTC. Protein product: CASSSGPNYEQYF.

The rearrangement joins TRBV29-1 to TRBJ1-1; D call uncertain. Germline V gene lookup returns CDR1 SQVTM and CDR2 ANQGSEA. CDR3 length equals 13 residues. V lost 5 bases and J 3 bases, leaving 13 bases between the germline ends. The CDR3 is CSVKTSPDTEAFF. CDR3 DNA: TGCAGCGTTAAGACATCACCGGACACTGAAGCTTTCTTT.

The chain carries TRBV27 and TRBJ1-1, with D perhaps matching TRBD1 (6 bases). Germline loops: CDR1 MNHEY, CDR2 SMNVEV (reference sequence). V was cut by 9 bases and J by 7 bases, with 18 bases left in between. The CDR3 has 13 residues. CDR3 sequence reads: CASSRTAVSEAFF. For the CDR3, the DNA is TGTGCCAGTTCTCGGACAGCCGTGAGTGAAGCTTTCTTT.

This chain links TRBV2 with TRBJ2-1, with 10 bases fitting TRBD2. Germline trimming cut 4 bases from V and 8 bases from J; bases unmatched to any gene: 11. CDR3 length: 16 residues. CDR1 is SNHLY, CDR2 FYNNEI, per germline. The CDR3 DNA is TGTGCCAGCAGTGCAGGCCAGCGGGGGGGCGGAGATGAGCAGTTCTTC. It encodes CASSAGQRGGGDEQFF.

The V call is TRBV9, the J call TRBJ2-5; 7 nucleotides align to TRBD1. This CDR3 comprises 15 residues. CDR1 SGDLS and CDR2 YYNGEE come from the germline V gene. Trimming took 2 bases from V and 3 from J; bases not matched to a gene: 7. The CDR3 nucleotides are TGTGCCAGCAGCGTCGGGACAGCCACTAAAGAGACCCAGTACTTC. Translation gives CASSVGTATKETQYF.

The gene calls are TRBV7-6 and TRBJ1-6; D ambiguous. This CDR3 has 14 residues. V lost 0 bases to trimming and J lost 7 bases, with 7 bases between them. Germline CDR1 is SGHVS and CDR2 is FNYEAQ. The CDR3 is CASSLAPQNSPLHF. CDR3 bases: TGTGCCAGCAGCTTAGCGCCTCAAAATTCACCCCTCCACTTT. The full variable domain, completed using reference TRBV7-6 and TRBJ1-6, is GAGVSQSPRYKVTKRGQDVALRCDPISGHVSLYWYRQALGQGPEFLTYFNYEAQQDKSGLPNDRFSAERPEGSISTLTIQRTEQRDSAMYRCASSLAPQNSPLHFGNGTRLTVT.

This chain joins TRBV7-8 and TRBJ1-2; D possibly corresponds to TRBD1 (6 bases). V was pared by 1 base and J by 8 bases, with 17 bases between. Germline CDR1 SGHVS, CDR2 FQNEAQ. The CDR3 totals 15 residues. The CDR3 DNA follows: TGTGCCAGCAGCTTAGGCGGTGCAGGGGAAGGGGGCTACACCTTC. Translated, it gives CASSLGGAGEGGYTF.

The chain couples TRBV19 to TRBJ2-1; D uncertain. Germline V gene sequence: CDR1 LNHDA, CDR2 SQIVND (reference sequence). The CDR3 is 15 amino acids. Trimming cost V 7 bases and J 0 bases, with 13 bases left between them. The CDR3 DNA sequence: TGTGCCAGTACCCCACCCAAAGGCTCCTACAATGAGCAGTTCTTC. This codes for CASTPPKGSYNEQFF.

The chain is built from TRBV5-1 and TRBJ1-2; TRBD1 is a possible D gene (6 bases). The CDR3 spans 16 residues. CDR1 is SGHRS and CDR2 is YFSETQ in the germline V gene. V was trimmed by 4 bases and J by 8 bases, leaving 24 bases between them. The CDR3 DNA sequence: TGCGCCAGCAGCCCCTTTACCGGGACACCCGCCGGGGGCTACACCTTC. Protein: CASSPFTGTPAGGYTF.

This clone showed up just once. This chain joins TRBV7-2 and TRBJ2-7, with D possibly TRBD2 on 7 matching bases. There are 18 residues in the CDR3. V was shortened by 0 bases and J by 1 base, with 19 bases between the two germline ends. Germline CDR1 and CDR2: SGHTA and FQGNSA. In DNA, the CDR3 is TGTGCCAGCAGCTTAGCTGTCTCCTTGGGGGGGGCGTCCTACGAGCAGTACTTC. It encodes CASSLAVSLGGASYEQYF.

This clone was observed once. This chain connects TRBV7-2 to TRBJ1-1; possibly TRBD1 for D (5 bases). The germline CDR1 and CDR2 sequences are SGHTA and FQGNSA. The CDR3 runs to 13 residues. V lost 1 base, J lost 6 bases, and 9 bases lay in between. The CDR3 nucleotides read TGTGCCAGCAGCTTAGATTTGGGGCCTGAAGCTTTCTTT. This codes for CASSLDLGPEAFF.

This chain uses TRBV7-3 with TRBJ2-3; D is uncertain. Germline V gene sequence: CDR1 SGHTA, CDR2 FQGTGA. CDR3 size: 15 residues. V gave up 5 bases and J gave up 0 bases, with 12 bases separating them. In DNA form, the CDR3 reads TGTGCCAGCAGCAACGACGGTTATAGCACAGATACGCAGTATTTT. Translating it yields CASSNDGYSTDTQYF.

The chain uses TRBV6-1 and TRBJ2-5, with TRBD2 matching 7 bases. The CDR3 runs 17 residues. V was clipped by 0 bases and J by 1 base; unmatched bases: 8. CDR1 is MNHNS and CDR2 is SASEGT in the germline V gene. CDR3 region: CASSEALRGGVQETQYF. The CDR3 DNA is TGTGCCAGCAGTGAAGCGCTAAGGGGAGGGGTCCAAGAGACCCAGTACTTC.

The CDR3, as DNA: TGCGCCAGCAGCCCACCGGGACATATCTCCTACGAGCAGTACTTC. Translation gives CASSPPGHISYEQYF. V usage is TRBV4-1 and J usage is TRBJ2-7, with D possibly being TRBD1 (6 bases). The CDR3 is 15 amino acids. V lost 4 bases, J lost 0 bases, and 13 bases lay in between. Germline V lookup: CDR1 MGHRA, CDR2 YSYEKL.

This clone was detected a few times. The V gene is TRBV5-8, the J gene TRBJ1-4, with no clear D. The CDR3 is 16 residues long. Germline CDR1 and CDR2: SGHTS and YDEGEE. V shed 0 bases and J shed 1 base, with 10 bases lying between them. The CDR3 is CASSLGSALTNEKLFF. The DNA of the CDR3 is TGTGCCAGCAGCTTGGGGTCAGCCTTAACTAATGAAAAACTGTTTTTT.

The gene calls are TRBV18 and TRBJ1-2; no clear D. Trimming removed 3 bases at V and 5 bases at J, with 13 bases between. CDR1 and CDR2 from the germline V gene are KGHSH and LQKENI. The CDR3 consists of 14 residues. In DNA form, the CDR3 reads TGTGCCAGCTCACCTCTGGGTTACAGTTATGGCTACACCTTC. Encoded protein: CASSPLGYSYGYTF.

The V and J genes are TRBV7-2 and TRBJ1-6; no firm D call. The CDR3 contains 16 residues. The V gene's germline CDR1 is SGHTA and CDR2 FQGNSA. V lost 1 base, J lost 7 bases, and 14 bases lay in between. CDR3 sequence reads: CASSLGDRPGNSPLHF. The DNA of the CDR3 is TGTGCCAGCAGCTTAGGCGACCGGCCGGGGAATTCACCCCTCCACTTT.

The CDR3: CASSAGGRGNTIYF. CDR3 nucleotide sequence: TGTGCCAGCAGCGCAGGGGGGCGGGGAAACACCATATATTTT. The rearrangement joins TRBV5-6 to TRBJ1-3; TRBD1 matches at 7 bases. V dropped 4 bases and J dropped 4; count of bases not matched to a gene: 5. The CDR3 has 14 residues. The germline V gene has CDR1 SGHDT and CDR2 YYEEEE.

This clone was detected a few times. As DNA, the CDR3 is TGCGCCAGCAGGAGGGCAGGGGAGGAAAAACTGTTTTTT. Residues: CASRRAGEEKLFF. The rearrangement uses TRBV5-1 and TRBJ1-4; a weak D match, TRBD1 (6 bases). CDR1 is SGHRS and CDR2 is YFSETQ in the germline V gene. This CDR3 comprises 13 residues. V was clipped by 5 bases and J by 8 bases, with 13 bases between them.

The chain joins TRBV29-1 to TRBJ2-1; D might be TRBD2 (5 bases). The CDR3 consists of 10 residues. Trimming cost V 7 bases and J 7 bases, with 8 bases left between them. Germline V gene sequence: CDR1 SQVTM, CDR2 ANQGSEA. The CDR3 DNA is TGCAGCGGCTCGGGGAATGAGCAGTTCTTC. Encoded protein: CSGSGNEQFF.

This chain connects TRBV7-2 to TRBJ2-5; D remains unclear. The J call is uncertain, as TRBJ2-7 better fits the DNA end. The CDR3 runs to 13 residues. CDR1 and CDR2 (germline): SGHTA, FQGNSA. CDR3 loop: CASSLGSIYEQYF. DNA of the CDR3: TGTGCCAGCAGCTTAGGCTCGATTTACGAGCAGTACTTC.

The chain carries TRBV7-9 and TRBJ1-2; weak D call: TRBD1 (6 bases). The CDR3 is 14 amino acids. Germline V CDR1 and CDR2: SEHNR, FQNEAQ (reference sequence). V lost 3 bases, J lost 5 bases, and 13 bases lay in between. The CDR3 is CASSFGGGGYGYTF. CDR3 sequence (DNA): TGTGCCAGCAGCTTCGGGGGGGGCGGGTATGGCTACACCTTC.